This paragraph covers one TCR beta chain sequence. What it binds is not known. Germline assignment: CDR1 LNHDA and CDR2 SQIVND (reference sequence). V trimming: 6 bases; J trimming: 5 bases; junction bases outside the gene matches: 6. CDR3 length: 14 residues. The authors carried out high-throughput sequencing of TCR beta. They applied it to CD8+ and CD4+ T cells obtained from blood. The sample originates from a study of CD8 T cells in Susac syndrome. Findings and caveats of the study: As the study acknowledged, the number of individuals who were part of its TCR sequencing and HLA analysis was relatively small.

The RNA, 0.5 to 1 ug, was put through reverse transcription using random hexamers. Multiplex immunoSEQ PCR targeted 54 Vbeta and 13 Jbeta TCR beta segments. From the immunoSEQ multiplex PCR reads, TCRdb called clonotypes with MiXCR, one entry per CDR3 protein. The data contain around 190,000 distinct CDR3 sequences, roughly 96% of them singletons. V and J are TRBV19 and TRBJ2-5; 10 bases map to TRBD1. Material for sequencing was CD4+ T cells from PBMCs. The source is a human donor in good health. The CDR3 bases are TGTGCCAGTAGACGACAGGGGGCGGGGGAGACCCAGTACTTC. This sequence encodes CASRRQGAGETQYF.